The 30 T cell receptor gamma chains given below trace back to one sample, sequenced in a study of fetal and pediatric gammadelta thymocytes. TCRdb re-processed the reads via CATT. Here the sample spans hundreds of gamma-chain clones, roughly 1.2% being singletons. Sample: Vgamma9Vdelta2 gamma-delta T cells from the thymus. Documented subset: sorted CD3+gammadeltaTCR+Vgamma9+Vdelta2+ thymocytes. All receptors come from a child who underwent cardiac surgery and was recorded as healthy.

Concerning this clone: Possible read error: a much larger clone is one base away. The chain has TRGV9 and TRGJ1 or TRGJ2. Germline V lookup: CDR1 GITISATS, CDR2 ISYDGTV (reference sequence). The CDR3 is made up of 12 amino acids. V lost 3 bases, J lost 4 bases, and 3 bases stayed unmatched. This chain's CDR3 is CALWEWYYKKLF. The CDR3 region has the DNA TGTGCCTTGTGGGAGTGGTATTATAAGAAACTCTTT.

By its share, this clone is medium-sized. The V call is TRGV9, the J call TRGJP1. This CDR3 region has 15 residues. The V segment lost 1 base and the J segment 2 bases; nucleotides outside the gene matches: 4. CDR1 is GITISATS, CDR2 ISYDGTV, per germline (reference sequence). CDR3 bases: TGTGCCTTGTGGGAGGTAGTGACCACTGGTTGGTTCAAGATATTT. Its translation is CALWEVVTTGWFKIF.

By sample fraction, this clone is large. Other DNA variants within this sample encode the same CDR3. The rearrangement uses TRGV9 and TRGJ1 or TRGJ2. Germline loops: CDR1 GITISATS, CDR2 ISYDGTV (reference sequence). The CDR3 totals 13 residues. V lost 3 bases to trimming and J lost 0 bases; unmatched junction nucleotides: 2. CDR3 coding DNA: TGTGCCTTGTGGGAGAAGAATTATTATAAGAAACTCTTT. Translation: CALWEKNYYKKLF.

Worth noting for this clone: A much larger clone differs from this one at a single base, so this may be a read error. The rearrangement uses TRGV2 and TRGJ1 or TRGJ2. The CDR3 is 12 amino acids. Per the germline V gene, CDR1 is EGSNGY and CDR2 is YDSYNSKV. CDR3 coding DNA: TGTACCACCTGGGACTCGCAGCGTAAGAAACTCTTT. Its translation is CTTWDSQRKKLF.

This clone is large in the sample. The chain recombines TRGV9 with TRGJ1 or TRGJ2. The CDR3 has 11 residues. With V trimmed by 3 bases and J by 6 bases, 2 bases remained unmatched. The germline gives CDR1 GITISATS, CDR2 ISYDGTV (reference sequence). The CDR3 loop is CALWESYKKLF. The CDR3 region has the DNA TGTGCCTTGTGGGAGTCTTATAAGAAACTCTTT.

This clone was counted only a few times. A much larger clone differs from this one at a single base, so this may be a read error. The chain has TRGV9 and TRGJ1 or TRGJ2. This CDR3 region has 15 residues. CDR1 is GITISATS, CDR2 ISYDGTV, per germline (reference sequence). CDR3 region: CALWEVQKDYYKNLF. DNA for the CDR3: TGTGCCTTGTGGGAGGTGCAAAAGGATTATTATAAGAACCTCTTT.

In its sample, this clone is large (0.1 to 1%). V and J are TRGV9 and TRGJP. Germline loops: CDR1 GITISATS, CDR2 ISYDGTV (reference sequence). V was clipped by 3 bases and J by 6 bases; unmatched bases: 5. The CDR3 sequence is 16 residues long. The CDR3 protein is CALWECLELGKKIKVF. The CDR3 DNA reads TGTGCCTTGTGGGAGTGTTTAGAGTTGGGCAAAAAAATCAAGGTATTT.

By sample fraction, this clone is large. This chain links TRGV9 with TRGJP. CDR1 and CDR2 from the germline V gene are GITISATS and ISYDGTV (reference sequence). The CDR3 loop spans 17 amino acids. V gave up 0 bases and J gave up 4 bases; unmatched junction bases: 3. The CDR3 region is CALWEVHQELGKKIKVF. The CDR3 DNA is TGTGCCTTGTGGGAGGTGCACCAAGAGTTGGGCAAAAAAATCAAGGTATTT.

Comment on this clone: A single base separates this from a much larger clone, so it may be a read error. V and J are TRGV9 and TRGJ1 or TRGJ2. CDR1 and CDR2 from the germline V gene are GITISATS and ISYDGTV (reference sequence). The length of the CDR3 is 11 residues. CDR3 sequence: CTLWEGYKKLF. CDR3 in DNA: TGTACCTTGTGGGAGGGCTATAAGAAACTCTTT.

By its share, this clone is large. Other DNA variants within this sample encode the same CDR3. This chain uses TRGV9 with TRGJP. Trimming at V came to 0 bases and at J to 7 bases, leaving 3 bases not matched to a gene. There are 16 residues in the CDR3. The germline V gene has CDR1 GITISATS and CDR2 ISYDGTV (reference sequence). The CDR3 here is CALWEVQELGKKIKVF. In DNA, the CDR3 is TGTGCCTTGTGGGAGGTGCAGGAGTTGGGCAAAAAAATCAAGGTATTT.

By share, this clone counts as large. The chain combines TRGV9 with TRGJP. The ends lost 1 base at V and 11 bases at J; junction bases unmatched: 5. This CDR3 is 15 amino acids long. Germline CDR1 reads GITISATS; CDR2 reads ISYDGTV (reference sequence). CDR3 bases: TGTGCCTTGTGGGAGGTTAAGATGGGCAAAAAAATCAAGGTATTT. Its protein product is CALWEVKMGKKIKVF.

This clone has only a few counts. A far larger clone is one nucleotide away, so this likely arose from a read error. V is TRGV5 and J is TRGJ1 or TRGJ2. This CDR3 contains 11 residues. Germline CDR1 VINAFY, CDR2 YDVSNSKD. CDR3 bases: TGTGCCCCCTGGGACAGGCGCTCGTTACTCTTT. This codes for CAPWDRRSLLF.

This clone showed up just a few times. This sequence is one base from a far larger clone and is likely a read error. This chain uses TRGV3 with TRGJ1 or TRGJ2. The CDR3 extends over 13 amino acids. Germline V lookup: CDR1 VTNTFY, CDR2 YDVSTARD (reference sequence). The CDR3 sequence is CATRDRQHYKKLF. The DNA of the CDR3 is TGTGCCACCCGGGACAGGCAACATTATAAGAAACTCTTT.

This clone is labeled medium-sized. The chain employs TRGV9 and TRGJ1 or TRGJ2. Germline-derived CDR1 and CDR2 are GITISATS and ISYDGTV (reference sequence). The CDR3 consists of 12 residues. The J segment lost 8 bases and the V segment lost 2 bases, leaving 6 bases of the junction unmatched. The CDR3 region is CALWEATNKKLF. CDR3 sequence (DNA): TGTGCCTTGTGGGAGGCCACGAATAAGAAACTCTTT.

This clone is large (0.1 to 1%) by share. The chain carries TRGV9 and TRGJ1 or TRGJ2. CDR1 and CDR2 (germline): GITISATS, ISYDGTV (reference sequence). Trimming cost V 2 bases and J 8 bases; bases outside gene matches: 3. This CDR3 spans 11 amino acids. The CDR3 bases are TGTGCCTTGTGGGAGGAGAATAAGAAACTCTTT. Its protein is CALWEENKKLF.

In its sample, this clone is medium-sized. The genes are TRGV9 and TRGJP. The CDR3 runs 17 residues. The V and J ends lost 2 bases and 3 bases, in that order; junction bases with no gene match: 4. The germline CDR1 and CDR2 sequences are GITISATS and ISYDGTV (reference sequence). The CDR3 sequence is CALWEAPQELGKKIKVF. In DNA, the CDR3 is TGTGCCTTGTGGGAGGCCCCGCAAGAGTTGGGCAAAAAAATCAAGGTATTT.

Relative to its sample, this clone is large. This chain uses TRGV9 with TRGJP1. Germline loops: CDR1 GITISATS, CDR2 ISYDGTV (reference sequence). The CDR3 is 21 residues long. V gave up 0 bases and J gave up 3 bases; unmatched junction bases: 22. The CDR3 coding sequence is TGTGCCTTGTGGGAGGTGCTGTGTAACAACCCCCATGGGGCCACTGGTTGGTTCAAGATATTT. Protein sequence: CALWEVLCNNPHGATGWFKIF.

The rearrangement uses TRGV9 and TRGJP. Germline loops: CDR1 GITISATS, CDR2 ISYDGTV (reference sequence). V shed 2 bases, J shed 5 bases, and the junction held 0 bases outside the gene matches. The CDR3 loop spans 15 amino acids. The CDR3 sequence: CALWEEELGKKIKVF. The CDR3 nucleotides are TGTGCCTTGTGGGAGGAAGAGTTGGGCAAAAAAATCAAGGTATTT.

This clone qualifies as large. This rearrangement joins TRGV9 to TRGJ1 or TRGJ2. J lost 3 bases, V lost 5 bases, and 4 bases had no gene match. The CDR3 spans 12 residues. CDR1 and CDR2 (germline): GITISATS, ISYDGTV (reference sequence). The DNA for the CDR3 is TGTGCCTTGTGGGTAGCTTATTATAAGAAACTCTTT. Encoded protein: CALWVAYYKKLF.

Judged by abundance, this clone is large. The J gene is TRGJ1 or TRGJ2, the V gene TRGV9. V lost 0 bases and J lost 5; bases outside the gene matches: 4. The CDR3 has 13 amino acids. Germline assignment: CDR1 GITISATS and CDR2 ISYDGTV (reference sequence). This CDR3 is CALWEVWDYKKLF. CDR3 bases: TGTGCCTTGTGGGAGGTGTGGGATTATAAGAAACTCTTT.

This clone is labeled as large. The rearrangement uses TRGV9 and TRGJ1 or TRGJ2. The CDR3 sequence is 10 residues long. The V segment lost 2 bases and the J segment 10 bases; nucleotides outside the gene matches: 2. The germline V gene has CDR1 GITISATS and CDR2 ISYDGTV (reference sequence). CDR3 loop: CALWEEKKLF. CDR3 sequence (DNA): TGTGCCTTGTGGGAGGAAAAGAAACTCTTT.

In this sample, this clone is medium-sized (0.01 to 0.1%). The chain links TRGV9 to TRGJP2. This CDR3 spans 15 amino acids. With 0 bases clipped from V and 3 bases from J, the junction kept 4 bases outside the gene matches. Germline assignment: CDR1 GITISATS and CDR2 ISYDGTV (reference sequence). The CDR3 reads CALWEVYGSDWIKTF. As DNA, the CDR3 is TGTGCCTTGTGGGAGGTGTATGGTAGTGATTGGATCAAGACGTTT.

This clone counts as medium-sized. The sample has other DNA sequences that encode this CDR3 too. V is TRGV9 and J is TRGJP. This CDR3 has 16 amino acids. The ends lost 3 bases at V and 4 bases at J; junction bases unmatched: 3. Per germline, CDR1 GITISATS and CDR2 ISYDGTV (reference sequence). This CDR3 is CALWELQELGKKIKVF. The CDR3 DNA follows: TGTGCCTTGTGGGAGCTCCAAGAGTTGGGCAAAAAAATCAAGGTATTT.

This clone is large. The chain carries TRGV8 and TRGJP1. Germline V lookup: CDR1 VENAVY, CDR2 YDSYNSRV. The CDR3 runs to 12 residues. The V segment lost 10 bases and the J segment 3 bases; nucleotides outside the gene matches: 5. The CDR3 protein is CATRSTGWFKIF. In DNA form, the CDR3 reads TGTGCCACTCGTTCCACTGGTTGGTTCAAGATATTT.

This clone is judged large (0.1 to 1%). This same CDR3 is encoded by further DNA sequences in the sample. The chain carries TRGV9 and TRGJ1 or TRGJ2. Per the germline V gene, CDR1 is GITISATS and CDR2 is ISYDGTV (reference sequence). Trimming cost V 2 bases and J 1 base; bases outside gene matches: 5. This CDR3 region has 14 residues. CDR3 sequence (DNA): TGTGCCTTGTGGGAGGGAAAAAATTATTATAAGAAACTCTTT. This codes for CALWEGKNYYKKLF.

This clone is termed medium-sized. The rearrangement uses TRGV3 and TRGJ1 or TRGJ2. This CDR3 spans 13 amino acids. CDR1 and CDR2 (germline): VTNTFY, YDVSTARD (reference sequence). Losses at the gene ends were 3 bases for V and 9 bases for J; bases not matched to a gene: 11. CDR3 amino acids: CATWDPMCGKKLF. Written as DNA, the CDR3 is TGTGCCACCTGGGACCCCATGTGTGGTAAGAAACTCTTT.

This clone was seen only a few times. This likely stems from a read error, as it lies one base from a far larger clone. Other DNA sequences in the sample encode the same CDR3. The gene calls are TRGV9 and TRGJ1 or TRGJ2. The germline gives CDR1 GITISATS, CDR2 ISYDGTV (reference sequence). The CDR3 runs 14 residues. CDR3 sequence (DNA): TGCGCCTTGTGGGACCCTGCGGTGGGTTATAAGAAACTCTTT. It translates to CALWDPAVGYKKLF.

This clone is judged large. The V gene is TRGV9, the J gene TRGJ1 or TRGJ2. The CDR3 runs to 12 residues. CDR1 is GITISATS, CDR2 ISYDGTV, per germline (reference sequence). V lost 3 bases to trimming and J lost 8 bases; unmatched junction nucleotides: 7. CDR3 nucleotides: TGTGCCTTGTGGGAGACCCATAATAAGAAACTCTTT. Translated, it gives CALWETHNKKLF.

The genes are TRGV9 and TRGJ1 or TRGJ2. CDR1 and CDR2 from the germline V gene are GITISATS and ISYDGTV (reference sequence). The V segment lost 8 bases and the J segment 6 bases; nucleotides outside the gene matches: 4. The CDR3 has 10 residues. In DNA form, the CDR3 reads TGTGCCTTGTCACCTTATAAGAAACTCTTT. Encoded protein: CALSPYKKLF.

Only a few counts were recorded for this clone. The chain combines TRGV9 with TRGJ1 or TRGJ2. The J gene, left out of TCRdb, was set here by checking the DNA against germline. V lost 2 bases, J lost 5 bases, and 6 bases stayed unmatched. The germline V gene has CDR1 GITISATS and CDR2 ISYDGTV (reference sequence). This CDR3 has 13 residues. CDR3 nucleotide sequence: TGTGCCTTGTGGGAGGGGGGAAATTATAAGAAACTCTTT. As protein: CALWEGGNYKKLF.